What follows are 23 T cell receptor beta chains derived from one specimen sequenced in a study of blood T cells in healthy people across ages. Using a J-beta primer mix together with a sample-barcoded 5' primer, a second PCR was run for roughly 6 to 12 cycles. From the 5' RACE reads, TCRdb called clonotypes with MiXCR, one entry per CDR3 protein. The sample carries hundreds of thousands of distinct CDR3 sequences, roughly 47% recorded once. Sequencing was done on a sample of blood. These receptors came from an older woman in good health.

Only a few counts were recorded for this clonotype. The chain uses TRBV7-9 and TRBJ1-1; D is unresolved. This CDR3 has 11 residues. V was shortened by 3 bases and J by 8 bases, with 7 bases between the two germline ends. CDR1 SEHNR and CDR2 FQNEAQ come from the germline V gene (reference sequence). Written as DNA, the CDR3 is TGTGCCAGCAGCTTCCAGGCCGAAGCTTTCTTT. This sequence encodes CASSFQAEAFF.

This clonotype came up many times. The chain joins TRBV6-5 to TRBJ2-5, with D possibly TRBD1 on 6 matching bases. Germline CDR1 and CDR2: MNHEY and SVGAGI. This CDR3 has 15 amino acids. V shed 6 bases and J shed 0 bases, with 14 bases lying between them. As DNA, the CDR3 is TGTGCCAGCAGCCCCGGGACAAAATACCAAGAGACCCAGTACTTC. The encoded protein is CASSPGTKYQETQYF.

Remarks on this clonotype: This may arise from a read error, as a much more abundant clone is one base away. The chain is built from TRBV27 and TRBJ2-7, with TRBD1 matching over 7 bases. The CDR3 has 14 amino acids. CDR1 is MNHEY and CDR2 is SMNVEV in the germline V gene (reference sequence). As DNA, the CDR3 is TGTGCCAGCAGTCCCCGACAGGGCCCCTACGGGCAGTACTTC. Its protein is CASSPRQGPYGQYF.

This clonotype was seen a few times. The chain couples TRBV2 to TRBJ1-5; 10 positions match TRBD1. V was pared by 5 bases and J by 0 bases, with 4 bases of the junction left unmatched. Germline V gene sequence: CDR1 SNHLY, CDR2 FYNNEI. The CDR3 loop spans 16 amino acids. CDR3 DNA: TGTGCCAGCAGTCCCGGGACAGGGGATAGCAATCAGCCCCAGCATTTT. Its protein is CASSPGTGDSNQPQHF.

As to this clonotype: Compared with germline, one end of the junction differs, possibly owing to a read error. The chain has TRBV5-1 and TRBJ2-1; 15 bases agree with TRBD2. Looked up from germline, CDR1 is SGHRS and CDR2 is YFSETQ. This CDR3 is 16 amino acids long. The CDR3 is CASSEGLAGGINEPFF. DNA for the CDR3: TGCGCCAGCAGCGAGGGACTAGCGGGAGGAATCAATGAGCCGTTCTTC.

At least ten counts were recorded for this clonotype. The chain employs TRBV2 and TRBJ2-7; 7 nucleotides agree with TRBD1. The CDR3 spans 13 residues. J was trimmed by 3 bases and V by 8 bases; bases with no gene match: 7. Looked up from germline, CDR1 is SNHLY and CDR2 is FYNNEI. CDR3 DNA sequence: TGTGCCAGCGCCCGAGACAGGGACTACGAGCAGTACTTC. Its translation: CASARDRDYEQYF.

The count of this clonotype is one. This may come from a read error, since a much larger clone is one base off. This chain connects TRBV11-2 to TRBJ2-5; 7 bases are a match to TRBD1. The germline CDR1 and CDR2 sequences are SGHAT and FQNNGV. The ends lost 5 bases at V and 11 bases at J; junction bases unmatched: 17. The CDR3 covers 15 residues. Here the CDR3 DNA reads TGTGCCAGCAGCCCCTCGGGACAGACGTACAATGAGCAGTACTTC. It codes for CASSPSGQTYNEQYF.

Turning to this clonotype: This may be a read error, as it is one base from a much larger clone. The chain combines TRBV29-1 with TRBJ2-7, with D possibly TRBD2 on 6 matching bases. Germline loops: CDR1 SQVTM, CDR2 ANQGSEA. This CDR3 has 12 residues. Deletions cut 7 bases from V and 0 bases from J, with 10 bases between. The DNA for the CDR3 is TGCAGCGGGGCTAGCGCCTCCTACGAGCAGTACTTC. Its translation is CSGASASYEQYF.

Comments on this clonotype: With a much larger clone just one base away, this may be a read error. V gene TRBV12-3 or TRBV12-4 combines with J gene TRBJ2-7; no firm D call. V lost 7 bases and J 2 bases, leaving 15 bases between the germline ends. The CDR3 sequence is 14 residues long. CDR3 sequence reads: CASNLVPSPYEQYF. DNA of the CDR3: TGTGCCAGCAATCTCGTACCGAGTCCCTACGAGCAGTACTTC.

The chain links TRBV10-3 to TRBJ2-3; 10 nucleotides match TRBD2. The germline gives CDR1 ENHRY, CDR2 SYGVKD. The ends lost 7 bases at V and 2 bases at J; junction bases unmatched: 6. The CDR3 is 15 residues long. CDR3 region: CAIKGLAGDTDTQYF. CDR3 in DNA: TGTGCCATCAAGGGCCTAGCGGGGGACACAGATACGCAGTATTTT.

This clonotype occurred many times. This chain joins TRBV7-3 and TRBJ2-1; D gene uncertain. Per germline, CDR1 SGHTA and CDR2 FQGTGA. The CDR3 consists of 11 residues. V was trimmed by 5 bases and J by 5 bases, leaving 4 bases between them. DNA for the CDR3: TGTGCCAGCAGCCCGGACAATGAGCAGTTCTTC. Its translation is CASSPDNEQFF.

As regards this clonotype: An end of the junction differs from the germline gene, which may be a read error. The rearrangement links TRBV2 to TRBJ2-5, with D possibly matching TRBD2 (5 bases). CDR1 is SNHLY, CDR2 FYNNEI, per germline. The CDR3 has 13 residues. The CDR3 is CASTSRAGEEQCF. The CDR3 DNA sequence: TGTGCCAGCACTTCCCGGGCCGGGGAAGAGCAGTGCTTC.

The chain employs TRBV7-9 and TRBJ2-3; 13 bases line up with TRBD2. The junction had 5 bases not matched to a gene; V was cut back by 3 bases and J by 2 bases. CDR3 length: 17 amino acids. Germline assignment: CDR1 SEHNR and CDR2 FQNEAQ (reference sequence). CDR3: CASSFTGTSGATDTQYF. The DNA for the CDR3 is TGTGCCAGCAGCTTTACAGGGACTAGCGGGGCCACAGATACGCAGTATTTT.

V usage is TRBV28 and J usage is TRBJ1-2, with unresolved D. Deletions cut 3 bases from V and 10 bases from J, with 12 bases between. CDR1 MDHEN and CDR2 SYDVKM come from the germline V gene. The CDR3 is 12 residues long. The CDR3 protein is CASSFTHTLYTF. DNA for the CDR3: TGTGCCAGCAGTTTCACCCACACCCTCTACACCTTC.

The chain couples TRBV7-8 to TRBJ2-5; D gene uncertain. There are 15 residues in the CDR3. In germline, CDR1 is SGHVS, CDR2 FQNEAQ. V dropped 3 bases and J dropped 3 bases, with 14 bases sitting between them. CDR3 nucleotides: TGTGCCAGCAGCTTCAGCGACGGATTCAAAGAGACCCAGTACTTC. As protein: CASSFSDGFKETQYF.

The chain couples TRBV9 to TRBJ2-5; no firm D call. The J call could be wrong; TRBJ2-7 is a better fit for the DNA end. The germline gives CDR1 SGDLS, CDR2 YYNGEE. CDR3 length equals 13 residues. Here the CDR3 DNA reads TGTGCCAGCAGCGTAGAGGTGTTGGACGAGCAGTACTTC. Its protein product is CASSVEVLDEQYF.

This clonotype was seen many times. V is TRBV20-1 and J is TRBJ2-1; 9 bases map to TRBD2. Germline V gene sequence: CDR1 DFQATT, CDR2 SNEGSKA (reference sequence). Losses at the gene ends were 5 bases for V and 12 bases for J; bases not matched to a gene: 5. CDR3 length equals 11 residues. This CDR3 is CSARLLAGQFF. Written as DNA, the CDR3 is TGCAGTGCTCGGTTACTAGCGGGGCAGTTCTTC.

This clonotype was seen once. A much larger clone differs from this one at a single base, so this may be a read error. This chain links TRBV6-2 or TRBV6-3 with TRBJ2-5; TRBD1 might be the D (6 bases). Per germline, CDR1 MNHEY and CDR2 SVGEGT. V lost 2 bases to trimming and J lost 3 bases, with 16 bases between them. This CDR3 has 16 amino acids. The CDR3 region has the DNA TGTGCCAGCAGTTACGACCCCAGACAGGCTGAAGAGACCCAGTACTTC. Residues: CASSYDPRQAEETQYF.

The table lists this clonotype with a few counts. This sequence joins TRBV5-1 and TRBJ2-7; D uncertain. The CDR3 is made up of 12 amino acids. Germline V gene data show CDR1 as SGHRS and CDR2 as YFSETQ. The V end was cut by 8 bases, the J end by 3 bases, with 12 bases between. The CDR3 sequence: CASMSTRYEQYF. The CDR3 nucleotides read TGCGCCAGTATGTCGACTCGCTACGAGCAGTACTTC.

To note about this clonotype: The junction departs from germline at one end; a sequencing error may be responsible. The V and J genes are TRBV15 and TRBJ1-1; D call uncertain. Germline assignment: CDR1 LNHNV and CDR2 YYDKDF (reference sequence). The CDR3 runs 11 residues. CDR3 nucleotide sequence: TGTACCACCAGCATAGTGACCGAAGCTTTCTTT. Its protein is CTTSIVTEAFF. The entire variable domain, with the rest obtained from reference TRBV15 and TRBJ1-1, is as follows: DAMVIQNPRYQVTQFGKPVTLSCSQTLNHNVMYWYQQKSSQAPKLLFHYYDKDFNNEADTPDNFQSRRPNTSFCFLDIRSPGLGDTAMYLCTTSIVTEAFFGQGTRLTVV.

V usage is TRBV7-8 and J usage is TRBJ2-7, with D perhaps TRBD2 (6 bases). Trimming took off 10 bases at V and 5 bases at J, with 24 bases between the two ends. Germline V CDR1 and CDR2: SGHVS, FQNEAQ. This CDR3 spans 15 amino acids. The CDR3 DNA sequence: TGTGCCACCAAACCCCCTGCGGGGAGTGAGAACGAGCAGTACTTC. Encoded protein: CATKPPAGSENEQYF.

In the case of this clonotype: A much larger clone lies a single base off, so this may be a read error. Written as DNA, the CDR3 is TGTGCCAGCAGTTTTGCCCCGGACGGGTACACCTTC. This gives the protein CASSFAPDGYTF. This rearrangement joins TRBV12-3 or TRBV12-4 to TRBJ1-2; D call uncertain. The length of the CDR3 is 12 residues. V was cut by 3 bases and J by 11 bases, with 13 bases left in between.

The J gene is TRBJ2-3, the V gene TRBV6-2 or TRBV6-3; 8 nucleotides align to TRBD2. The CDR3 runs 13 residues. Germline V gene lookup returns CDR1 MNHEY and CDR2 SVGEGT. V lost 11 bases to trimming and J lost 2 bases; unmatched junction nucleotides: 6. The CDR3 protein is CAGTSGFTDTQYF. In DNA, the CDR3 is TGTGCCGGCACTAGCGGTTTCACAGATACGCAGTATTTT.